Shown below are 21 T cell receptor beta chains from a single sample sequenced in a study of blood T cell repertoires in COVID-19. The table came from immunoSEQ multiplex PCR; TCRdb's copy has only in-frame clones and leaves some out. Among approximately 65,000 clones listed, over 65% were seen once. The specimen sequenced was peripheral blood. Source of these receptors: a human donor in a cohort sampled during active COVID-19.

This chain connects TRBV4-1 to TRBJ1-2; D remains unclear. The germline gives CDR1 MGHRA, CDR2 YSYEKL. Trimming shortened V by 3 bases and J by 2 bases, and 16 bases separated the two germline ends. There are 16 residues in the CDR3. As DNA, the CDR3 is TGCGCCAGCAGCCATATGCAGACAAACTTCAACTATGGCTACACCTTC. Its protein is CASSHMQTNFNYGYTF.

The genes are TRBV28 and TRBJ2-7, with TRBD1 matching 9 bases. Germline CDR1 and CDR2: MDHEN and SYDVKM. The CDR3 is 15 residues long. The ends lost 4 bases at V and 0 bases at J; junction bases unmatched: 4. The CDR3 reads CASSYDRGNSYEQYF. As DNA, the CDR3 is TGTGCCAGCAGTTATGACAGGGGGAACTCCTACGAGCAGTACTTC.

V usage is TRBV15 and J usage is TRBJ1-2; D gene ambiguous. V was trimmed by 2 bases and J by 8 bases, leaving 15 bases between them. This CDR3 is 14 amino acids long. Germline V gene data show CDR1 as LNHNV and CDR2 as YYDKDF (reference sequence). In DNA form, the CDR3 reads TGTGCCACCAGCAGACCTGATTCCCCGGGAGGCTACACCTTC. This gives the protein CATSRPDSPGGYTF. Full variable domain (remainder filled in from reference TRBV15 and TRBJ1-2): DAMVIQNPRYQVTQFGKPVTLSCSQTLNHNVMYWYQQKSSQAPKLLFHYYDKDFNNEADTPDNFQSRRPNTSFCFLDIRSPGLGDTAMYLCATSRPDSPGGYTFGSGTRLTVV.

The V and J genes are TRBV7-9 and TRBJ1-2; TRBD1 agrees at 7 bases. V lost 5 bases, J lost 7 bases, and 13 bases stayed unmatched. Germline assignment: CDR1 SEHNR and CDR2 FQNEAQ (reference sequence). The CDR3 covers 15 residues. CDR3 sequence (DNA): TGTGCCAGCAGCCCCCGTAGGGGGCGCTGGGGTGGCTACACCTTC. Residues: CASSPRRGRWGGYTF.

The rearrangement joins TRBV15 to TRBJ2-1, with D maybe TRBD1 (5 bases). CDR3 length: 16 amino acids. Trimming pared 1 base from V and 2 bases from J, leaving 12 bases between. CDR1 and CDR2 from the germline V gene are LNHNV and YYDKDF (reference sequence). The chain's CDR3 is CATSRGGTGAYNEQFF. For the CDR3, the DNA is TGTGCCACCAGCAGAGGTGGCACAGGTGCCTACAATGAGCAGTTCTTC.

Only a few counts were recorded for this clone. The V and J genes are TRBV5-8 and TRBJ1-2; possible D gene TRBD1, 5 bases. The CDR3 is 13 residues long. Germline lookup yields CDR1 SGHTS and CDR2 YDEGEE. V dropped 0 bases and J dropped 8 bases, with 11 bases sitting between them. CDR3 region: CASSLGQGWGYTF. CDR3 coding DNA: TGTGCCAGCAGCTTGGGGCAGGGCTGGGGCTACACCTTC.

V and J are TRBV19 and TRBJ2-7; TRBD2 might be the D (6 bases). V lost 5 bases to trimming and J lost 0 bases, with 11 bases between them. This CDR3 has 14 amino acids. Germline V gene lookup returns CDR1 LNHDA and CDR2 SQIVND (reference sequence). The CDR3 protein is CASSQSSVSYEQYF. DNA for the CDR3: TGTGCCAGTAGTCAGTCTAGCGTCTCCTACGAGCAGTACTTC.

The gene calls are TRBV28 and TRBJ2-5; 7 bases agree with TRBD2. The CDR3 length is 15 residues. V dropped 4 bases and J dropped 2; count of bases not matched to a gene: 7. Per germline, CDR1 MDHEN and CDR2 SYDVKM. DNA for the CDR3: TGTGCCAGCAGTTCCGGTGGGGGGGGACAAGAGACCCAGTACTTC. It encodes CASSSGGGGQETQYF.

The chain uses TRBV6-2 or TRBV6-3 and TRBJ2-4; 12 positions agree with TRBD2. With V trimmed by 6 bases and J by 1 base, 10 bases remained unmatched. The CDR3 extends over 18 amino acids. The germline gives CDR1 MNHEY, CDR2 SVGEGT. The CDR3 spells CASSSMTSGGFAKNIQYF. The CDR3 region has the DNA TGTGCCAGCAGCTCCATGACTAGCGGGGGTTTCGCCAAAAACATTCAGTACTTC.

This chain joins TRBV29-1 and TRBJ2-1; 11 bases are a match to TRBD2. The length of the CDR3 is 15 residues. CDR1 SQVTM and CDR2 ANQGSEA come from the germline V gene. With 0 bases clipped from V and 8 bases from J, the junction kept 6 bases outside the gene matches. For the CDR3, the DNA is TGCAGCGTTGAAGAAACTAGCGGGAGTTGGGATGAGCAGTTCTTC. Protein: CSVEETSGSWDEQFF.

V and J are TRBV6-5 and TRBJ1-5, with TRBD1 as a possible D gene (5 bases). V dropped 5 bases and J dropped 1 base, with 9 bases sitting between them. This CDR3 is 14 amino acids long. Germline CDR1 reads MNHEY; CDR2 reads SVGAGI. CDR3 coding DNA: TGTGCCAGCAGTAAGGGACTCAGCAATCAGCCCCAGCATTTT. This sequence encodes CASSKGLSNQPQHF.

The CDR3 DNA reads TGTGCCAGCAGTTTTGGGGGCGCCAATTCACCCCTCCACTTT. Its translation: CASSFGGANSPLHF. V usage is TRBV28 and J usage is TRBJ1-6; possible D gene TRBD1, 6 bases. The germline V gene encodes CDR1 MDHEN and CDR2 SYDVKM. V lost 3 bases, J lost 7 bases, and 10 bases lay in between. This CDR3 is 14 amino acids long. The full variable domain, its missing parts supplied by reference TRBV28 and TRBJ1-6, is DVKVTQSSRYLVKRTGEKVFLECVQDMDHENMFWYRQDPGLGLRLIYFSYDVKMKEKGDIPEGYSVSREKKERFSLILESASTNQTSMYLCASSFGGANSPLHFGNGTRLTVT.

The table lists this clone with a count of one. This chain links TRBV2 with TRBJ2-1, with 7 bases that match TRBD2. The CDR3 spans 16 residues. J was trimmed by 1 base and V by 5 bases; bases with no gene match: 8. Germline V CDR1 and CDR2: SNHLY, FYNNEI. CDR3 in amino acids: CASSPRGVASYNEQFF. DNA for the CDR3: TGTGCCAGCAGTCCTCGGGGGGTGGCATCCTACAATGAGCAGTTCTTC.

V usage is TRBV2 and J usage is TRBJ2-2; the D gene is possibly TRBD2 (5 bases). The CDR3 totals 14 residues. Trimming left V 10 bases short and J 2 bases short, with 14 bases between. The germline V gene has CDR1 SNHLY and CDR2 FYNNEI. The CDR3 here is CATSGILNTGELFF. The CDR3 bases are TGTGCCACGTCGGGGATATTAAACACCGGGGAGCTGTTTTTT.

The chain carries TRBV2 and TRBJ1-5; possibly TRBD1 for D (6 bases). V lost 6 bases and J lost 4, with 16 bases in between. This CDR3 spans 15 amino acids. CDR1 and CDR2 from the germline V gene are SNHLY and FYNNEI. The CDR3 reads CASRPAVGANQPQHF. Here the CDR3 DNA reads TGTGCCAGCAGGCCGGCGGTGGGGGCAAATCAGCCCCAGCATTTT. Full variable domain (remainder filled in from reference TRBV2 and TRBJ1-5): EPEVTQTPSHQVTQMGQEVILRCVPISNHLYFYWYRQILGQKVEFLVSFYNNEISEKSEIFDDQFSVERPDGSNFTLKIRSTKLEDSAMYFCASRPAVGANQPQHFGDGTRLSIL.

The chain employs TRBV4-1 and TRBJ2-1, with a weak D call TRBD2 (5 bases). The CDR3 runs to 12 residues. The germline V gene encodes CDR1 MGHRA and CDR2 YSYEKL. Trimming stripped 1 base from V and 10 bases from J, with 8 bases between. The CDR3 region has the DNA TGCGCCAGCAGCCAAGGGACGGGGGAGCAGTTCTTC. This codes for CASSQGTGEQFF.

The V gene is TRBV3-1 (or the pseudogene TRBV3-2), the J gene TRBJ2-7, with D perhaps matching TRBD2 (7 bases). The ends were cut back, 2 bases at V and 7 bases at J, with 21 bases in the middle. Germline CDR1 and CDR2: LGHDT and YNNKEL (reference sequence). This CDR3 is built from 16 residues. The chain's CDR3 is CASSQRGGGTFREQYF. Here the CDR3 DNA reads TGTGCCAGCAGCCAAAGAGGGGGAGGGACCTTCCGTGAGCAGTACTTC.

The chain carries TRBV7-2 and TRBJ2-5; 9 nucleotides line up with TRBD1. Germline V gives CDR1 SGHTA, CDR2 FQGNSA. The CDR3 sequence is 16 residues long. Unmatched junction bases numbered 3, after V lost 0 bases and J lost 1 base. The DNA of the CDR3 is TGTGCCAGCAGCTTAGCTTTGGGACAGGGCCAAGAGACCCAGTACTTC. Protein sequence: CASSLALGQGQETQYF.

The chain recombines TRBV3-1 (or the pseudogene TRBV3-2) with TRBJ2-5, with 7 bases aligning to TRBD2. J lost 3 bases, V lost 3 bases, and 7 bases had no gene match. CDR1 and CDR2 from the germline V gene are LGHDT and YNNKEL (reference sequence). CDR3 size: 15 residues. The CDR3 DNA is TGTGCCAGCAGCCATCCCCTCCTAGCGGAAGAGACCCAGTACTTC. It encodes CASSHPLLAEETQYF.

J is TRBJ2-7 and V is TRBV4-3; no firm D call. Germline V gene lookup returns CDR1 LGHNA and CDR2 YSLEER. V was pared by 0 bases and J by 5 bases, with 11 bases between. This CDR3 contains 14 residues. CDR3 DNA: TGCGCCAGCAGCCAAGATTTTGCGGAAAACGAGCAGTACTTC. Amino acid sequence: CASSQDFAENEQYF.

The V call is TRBV3-1 (or the pseudogene TRBV3-2), the J call TRBJ1-6, with TRBD1 matching over 10 bases. The V segment lost 1 base and the J segment 9 bases; nucleotides outside the gene matches: 6. The CDR3 totals 16 residues. Germline-derived CDR1 and CDR2 are LGHDT and YNNKEL (reference sequence). Written as DNA, the CDR3 is TGTGCCAGCAGCCAAGGAGGACAGGGGGTTACTTCACCCCTCCACTTT. It yields the protein CASSQGGQGVTSPLHF.